This T cell receptor (beta chain) was captured in a study of early T cells in non-severe SARS-CoV-2 infection. Study-level information: Sequenced material consisted of bulk RNA (from unsorted whole blood), and chains were unpaired. General observations from the study: Lookups in VDJdb leaned toward anti-spike CD8 responses and missed private and CD4 specificities.

With 1 base removed from V and 5 bases from J, the gap between germline ends came to 10 bases. The germline CDR1 and CDR2 sequences are SGHNT and YYREEE (reference sequence). This CDR3 has 13 amino acids. This clonotype was picked up many times. The antigen is undetermined. Attachment of unique molecular identifiers was made to individual cDNA molecules. TCRdb re-called the 5' RACE reads through MiXCR, storing one row per CDR3 protein. The table lists approximately 70,000 distinct CDR3 sequences, 11% of them singletons, with 5% to 7% in the top ten. The sample was whole blood, taken at baseline. This sequence was found in an adult who was a healthcare worker with PCR-confirmed SARS-CoV-2 infection or an uninfected control (not recorded which). V usage is TRBV5-4 and J usage is TRBJ2-7; D call uncertain. The CDR3 reads CASSLKGWNEQYF. In DNA form, the CDR3 reads TGTGCCAGCAGCTTGAAGGGATGGAACGAGCAGTACTTC.